Sequencing of this TCR beta chain was carried out in a study of cytomegalovirus exposure and HLA in healthy donors. Whole-study results and caveats: While the bulk of TCR sequences proved rare, some public TCRs turned up in many donors. Later analysis indicated greater clonal expansion among HLA-associated TCR beta chains than among equally common other chains.

Unrecorded immune exposure was likely among donors, who were nominally healthy when sampled. The PCR ran on 60 Vbeta and 13 Jbeta primers. Method: immunoSEQ multiplex PCR; TCRdb's copy keeps in-frame clones and lacks some. The sample yields approximately 190,000 clones, roughly 82% seen once. Unmatched junction bases numbered 11, after V lost 6 bases and J lost 8 bases. CDR1 and CDR2 (germline): SNHLY, FYNNEI. The CDR3 is made up of 15 amino acids. This clone was seen only once. What it binds is unknown. The sample consisted of PBMCs. This chain links TRBV2 with TRBJ1-2; 11 nucleotides agree with TRBD1. The clonotype comes from a woman aged 50 to 60 in good health and CMV-seropositive. The CDR3 DNA sequence: TGTGCCAGCAGACCAACCGGGACAGGGGGTGGGGGCTACACCTTC. Translating gives CASRPTGTGGGGYTF.